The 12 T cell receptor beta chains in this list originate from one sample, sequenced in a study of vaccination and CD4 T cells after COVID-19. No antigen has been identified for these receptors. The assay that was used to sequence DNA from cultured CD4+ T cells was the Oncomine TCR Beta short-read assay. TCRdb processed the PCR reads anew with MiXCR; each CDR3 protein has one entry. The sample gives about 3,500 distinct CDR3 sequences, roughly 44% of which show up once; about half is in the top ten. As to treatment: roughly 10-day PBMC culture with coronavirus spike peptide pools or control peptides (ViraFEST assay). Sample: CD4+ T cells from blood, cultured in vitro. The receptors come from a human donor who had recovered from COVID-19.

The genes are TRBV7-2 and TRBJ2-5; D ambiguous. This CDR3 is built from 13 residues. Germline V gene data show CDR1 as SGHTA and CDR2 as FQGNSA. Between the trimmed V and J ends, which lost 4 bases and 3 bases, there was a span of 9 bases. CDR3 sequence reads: CASSSGREETQYF. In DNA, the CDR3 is TGTGCCAGCAGCTCCGGACGGGAAGAGACCCAGTACTTC.

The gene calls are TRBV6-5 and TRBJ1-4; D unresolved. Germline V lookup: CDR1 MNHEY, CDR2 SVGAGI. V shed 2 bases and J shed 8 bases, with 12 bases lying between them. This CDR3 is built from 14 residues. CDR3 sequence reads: CASSYEHRKEKLFF. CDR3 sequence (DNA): TGTGCCAGCAGTTACGAACACAGAAAGGAAAAACTGTTTTTT.

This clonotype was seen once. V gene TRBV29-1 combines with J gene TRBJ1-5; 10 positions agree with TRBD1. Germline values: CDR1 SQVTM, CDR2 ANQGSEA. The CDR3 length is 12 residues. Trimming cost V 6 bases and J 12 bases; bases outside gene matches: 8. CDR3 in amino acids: CSVGQGWGNQHF. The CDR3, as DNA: TGCAGCGTGGGACAGGGGTGGGGAAACCAGCATTTT.

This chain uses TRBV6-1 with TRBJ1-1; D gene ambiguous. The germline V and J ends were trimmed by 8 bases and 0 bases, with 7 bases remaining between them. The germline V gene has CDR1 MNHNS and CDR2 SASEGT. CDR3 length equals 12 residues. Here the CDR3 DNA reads TGTGCCAGCCAGTGGCTGAACACTGAAGCTTTCTTT. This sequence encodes CASQWLNTEAFF.

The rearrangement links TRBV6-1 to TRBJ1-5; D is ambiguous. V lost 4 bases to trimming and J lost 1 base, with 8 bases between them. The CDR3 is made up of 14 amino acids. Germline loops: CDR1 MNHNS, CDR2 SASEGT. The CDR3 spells CASSVVMSNQPQHF. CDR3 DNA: TGTGCCAGCAGTGTTGTGATGAGCAATCAGCCCCAGCATTTT.

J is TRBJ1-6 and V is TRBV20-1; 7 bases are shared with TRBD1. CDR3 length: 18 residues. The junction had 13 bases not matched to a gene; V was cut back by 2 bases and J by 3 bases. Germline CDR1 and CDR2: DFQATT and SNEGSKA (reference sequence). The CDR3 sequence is CSARPRQTGTNYNSPLHF. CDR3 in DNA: TGCAGTGCTAGACCCCGGCAGACAGGGACCAACTATAATTCACCCCTCCACTTT.

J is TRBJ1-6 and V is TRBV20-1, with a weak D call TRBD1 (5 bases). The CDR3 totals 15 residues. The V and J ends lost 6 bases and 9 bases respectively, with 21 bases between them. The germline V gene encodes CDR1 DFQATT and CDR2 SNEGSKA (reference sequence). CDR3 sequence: CSAPSPAGFASPLHF. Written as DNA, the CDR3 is TGCAGTGCCCCTTCCCCCGCAGGGTTTGCTTCACCCCTCCACTTT.

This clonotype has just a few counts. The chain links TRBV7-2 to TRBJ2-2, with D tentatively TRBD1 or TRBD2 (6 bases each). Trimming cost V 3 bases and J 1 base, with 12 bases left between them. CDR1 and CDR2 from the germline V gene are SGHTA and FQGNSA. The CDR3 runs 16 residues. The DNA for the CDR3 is TGTGCCAGCAGCTTCTTCGGGGGCCTGAACACCGGGGAGCTGTTTTTT. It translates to CASSFFGGLNTGELFF. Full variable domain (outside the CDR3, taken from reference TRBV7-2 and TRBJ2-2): GAGVSQSPSNKVTEKGKDVELRCDPISGHTALYWYRQSLGQGLEFLIYFQGNSAPDKSGLPSDRFSAERTGGSVSTLTIQRTQQEDSAVYLCASSFFGGLNTGELFFGEGSRLTVL.

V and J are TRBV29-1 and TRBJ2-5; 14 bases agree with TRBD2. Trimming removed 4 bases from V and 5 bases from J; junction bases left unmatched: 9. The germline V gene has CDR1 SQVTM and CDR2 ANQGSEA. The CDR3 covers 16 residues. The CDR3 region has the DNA TGCAGCGTTGGAAGGACTAGCGGGAGGCCAGGGGAGACCCAGTACTTC. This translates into CSVGRTSGRPGETQYF. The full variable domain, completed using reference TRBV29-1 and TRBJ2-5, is SAVISQKPSRDICQRGTSLTIQCQVDSQVTMMFWYRQQPGQSLTLIATANQGSEATYESGFVIDKFPISRPNLTFSTLTVSNMSPEDSSIYLCSVGRTSGRPGETQYFGPGTRLLVL.

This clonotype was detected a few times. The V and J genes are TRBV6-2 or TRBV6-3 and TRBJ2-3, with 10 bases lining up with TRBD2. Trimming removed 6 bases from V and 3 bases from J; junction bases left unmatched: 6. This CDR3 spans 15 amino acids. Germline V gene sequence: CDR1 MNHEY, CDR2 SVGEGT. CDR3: CASSSSGGWTDTQYF. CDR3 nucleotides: TGTGCCAGCAGCTCTAGCGGGGGTTGGACAGATACGCAGTATTTT.

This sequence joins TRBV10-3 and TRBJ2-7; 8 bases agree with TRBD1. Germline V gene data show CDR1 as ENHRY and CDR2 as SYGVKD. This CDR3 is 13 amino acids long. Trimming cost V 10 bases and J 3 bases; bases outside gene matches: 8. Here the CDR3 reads CASQYGQGYEQYF. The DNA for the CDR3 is TGTGCCAGCCAATACGGACAGGGCTACGAGCAGTACTTC.

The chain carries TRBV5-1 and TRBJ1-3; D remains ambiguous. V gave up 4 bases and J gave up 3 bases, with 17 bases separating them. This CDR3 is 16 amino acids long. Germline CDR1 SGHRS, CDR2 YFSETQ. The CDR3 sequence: CASSPNTGGGGNTIYF. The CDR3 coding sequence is TGCGCCAGCAGCCCCAACACCGGAGGTGGTGGAAACACCATATATTTT.